The clone carrying this TCR beta chain was recorded a few times. Antigen specificity is unknown. The sample is drawn from a study of post-analysis software for immune sequencing data. Across the whole study: The disease courses covered relapsing-remitting, secondary progressive and progressive-relapsing multiple sclerosis.

Study results and caveats: Significantly decreased normalized Chao1 diversity was recorded for multiple sclerosis patients relative to controls. Batch-mates among the samples co-clustered strongly by F measure.

Libraries were made from TCR beta cDNA, and they carried unique molecular identifiers. When about 0.95 to 10 million T cells were used, they gave a few hundred thousand cDNA molecules. TCRdb itself ran the PCR reads through MiXCR, one entry per CDR3 protein. The data hold approximately 460,000 distinct CDR3 sequences, with 40% to 55% observed a single time. The TCR was taken from a girl aged 10 to 17 with multiple sclerosis. The sequencing sample was made of blood.

CDR3 loop: CATSRDTLGSEQFF. The CDR3 nucleotides are TGTGCCACCAGCAGAGATACGTTGGGGAGTGAGCAGTTCTTC. This sequence joins TRBV15 and TRBJ2-1; a weak D match, TRBD2 (5 bases). The V end lost 0 bases, the J end lost 9 bases, and 12 bases lay between the germline ends. The CDR3 contains 14 residues. The V gene's germline CDR1 is LNHNV and CDR2 YYDKDF (reference sequence).